The T cell receptor beta chain under discussion was sequenced for a study of blood T cells in healthy people across ages. To note about this clonotype: The target antigen is unknown.

The CDR3 covers 15 residues. J gave up 2 bases and V 8 bases, and 8 bases lay outside the gene matches. Per germline, CDR1 MNHEY and CDR2 SMNVEV (reference sequence). Study outcomes and limitations: A strong correlation was seen between TCR beta diversity and naive T cell percentage.

The use of a sample-barcoded 5' primer and a J-beta primer mix characterized a second PCR of about 6 to 12 cycles. Template switching added a 12-random-nucleotide identifier to every cDNA molecule. TCRdb recomputed calls from the 5' RACE reads with MiXCR, one row per CDR3 protein. The sample consists of 700,000 to 950,000 distinct CDR3 sequences, 40% to 45% of them appearing once. This sequence joins TRBV27 and TRBJ2-7, with 11 bases lining up with TRBD2. The receptor was derived from a woman aged 60 to 75 in good health. Sequenced input: blood. The CDR3 spells CASCPTSGNPYEQYF. The CDR3 DNA reads as TGTGCCAGCTGCCCGACTAGCGGGAACCCCTACGAGCAGTACTTC.